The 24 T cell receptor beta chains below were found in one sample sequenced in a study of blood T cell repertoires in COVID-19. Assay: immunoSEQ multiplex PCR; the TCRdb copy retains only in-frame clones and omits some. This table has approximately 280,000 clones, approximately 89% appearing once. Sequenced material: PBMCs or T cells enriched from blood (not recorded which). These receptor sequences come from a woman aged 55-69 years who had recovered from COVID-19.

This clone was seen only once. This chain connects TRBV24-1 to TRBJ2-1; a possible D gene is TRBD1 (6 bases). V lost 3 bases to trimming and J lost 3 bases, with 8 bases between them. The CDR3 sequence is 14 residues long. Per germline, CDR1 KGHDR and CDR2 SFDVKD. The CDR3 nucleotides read TGTGCCACCAGTGATGCACAGGGCTACAATGAGCAGTTCTTC. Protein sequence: CATSDAQGYNEQFF.

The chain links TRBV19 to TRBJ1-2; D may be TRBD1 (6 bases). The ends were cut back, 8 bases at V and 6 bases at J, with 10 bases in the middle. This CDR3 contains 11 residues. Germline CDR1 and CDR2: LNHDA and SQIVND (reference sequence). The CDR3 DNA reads TGTGCCAGTTGGACAGCCAATGGCTACACCTTC. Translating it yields CASWTANGYTF.

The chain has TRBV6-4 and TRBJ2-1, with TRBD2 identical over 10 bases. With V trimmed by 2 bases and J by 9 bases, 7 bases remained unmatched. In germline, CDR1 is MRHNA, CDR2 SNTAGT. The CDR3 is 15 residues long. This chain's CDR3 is CASSDRAGGMSEQFF. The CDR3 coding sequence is TGTGCCAGCAGTGACAGAGCGGGGGGGATGAGTGAGCAGTTCTTC.

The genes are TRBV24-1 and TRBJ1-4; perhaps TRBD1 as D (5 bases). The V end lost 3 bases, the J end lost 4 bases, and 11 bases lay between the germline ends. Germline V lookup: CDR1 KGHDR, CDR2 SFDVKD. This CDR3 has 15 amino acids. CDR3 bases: TGTGCCACCAGTGATCCGACAGTCGATAATGAAAAACTGTTTTTT. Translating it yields CATSDPTVDNEKLFF.

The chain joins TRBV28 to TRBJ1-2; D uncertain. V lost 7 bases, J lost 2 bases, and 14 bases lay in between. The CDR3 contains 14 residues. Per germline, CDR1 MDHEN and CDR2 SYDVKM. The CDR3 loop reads CASKIIEANYGYTF. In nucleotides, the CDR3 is TGTGCCAGCAAGATTATTGAAGCCAACTATGGCTACACCTTC.

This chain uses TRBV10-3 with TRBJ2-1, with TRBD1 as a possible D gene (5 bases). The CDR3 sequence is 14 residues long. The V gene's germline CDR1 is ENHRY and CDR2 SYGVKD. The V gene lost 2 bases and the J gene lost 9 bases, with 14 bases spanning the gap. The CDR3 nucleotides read TGTGCCATCAGTGAGCGGCAGGGTACGAGTGAGCAGTTCTTC. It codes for CAISERQGTSEQFF.

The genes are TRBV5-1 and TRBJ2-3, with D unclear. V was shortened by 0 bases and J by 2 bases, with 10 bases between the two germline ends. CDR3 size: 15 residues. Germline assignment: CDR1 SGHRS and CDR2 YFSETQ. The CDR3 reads CASSLVTSITDTQYF. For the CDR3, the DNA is TGCGCCAGCAGCTTGGTAACTTCGATCACAGATACGCAGTATTTT.

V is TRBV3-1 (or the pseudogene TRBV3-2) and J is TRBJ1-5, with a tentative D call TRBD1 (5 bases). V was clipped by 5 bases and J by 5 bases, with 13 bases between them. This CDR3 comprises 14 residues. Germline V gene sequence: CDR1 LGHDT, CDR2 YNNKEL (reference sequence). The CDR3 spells CASSWGGTDQPQHF. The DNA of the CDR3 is TGTGCCAGCAGCTGGGGAGGGACCGATCAGCCCCAGCATTTT.

The CDR3 sequence: CATSRVTSGGPERTQYF. The CDR3 DNA sequence: TGTGCCACCAGCAGAGTTACTAGCGGGGGGCCGGAGAGGACCCAGTACTTC. The chain has TRBV15 and TRBJ2-5, with 12 nucleotides matching TRBD2. Germline assignment: CDR1 LNHNV and CDR2 YYDKDF (reference sequence). J gave up 7 bases and V 1 base, and 10 bases lay outside the gene matches. The CDR3 extends over 17 amino acids.

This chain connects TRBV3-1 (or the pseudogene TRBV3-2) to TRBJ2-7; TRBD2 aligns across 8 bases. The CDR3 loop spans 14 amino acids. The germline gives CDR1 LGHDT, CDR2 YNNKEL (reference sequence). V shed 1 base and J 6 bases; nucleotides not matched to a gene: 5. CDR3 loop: CASSQAGGDSEQYF. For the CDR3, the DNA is TGTGCCAGCAGCCAAGCGGGGGGGGACTCCGAGCAGTACTTC.

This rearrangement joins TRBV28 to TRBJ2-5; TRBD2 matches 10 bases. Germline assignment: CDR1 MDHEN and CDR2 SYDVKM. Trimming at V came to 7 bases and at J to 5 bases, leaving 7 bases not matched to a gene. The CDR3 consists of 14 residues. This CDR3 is CASIGAGGRETQYF. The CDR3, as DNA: TGTGCCAGCATTGGAGCGGGGGGGAGGGAGACCCAGTACTTC.

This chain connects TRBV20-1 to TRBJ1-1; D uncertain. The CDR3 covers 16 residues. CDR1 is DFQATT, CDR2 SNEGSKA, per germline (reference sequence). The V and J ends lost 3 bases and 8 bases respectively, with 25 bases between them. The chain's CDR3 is CSASPGGGVSPSEAFF. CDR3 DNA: TGCAGTGCTAGTCCAGGCGGCGGGGTGTCACCGTCGGAAGCTTTCTTT.

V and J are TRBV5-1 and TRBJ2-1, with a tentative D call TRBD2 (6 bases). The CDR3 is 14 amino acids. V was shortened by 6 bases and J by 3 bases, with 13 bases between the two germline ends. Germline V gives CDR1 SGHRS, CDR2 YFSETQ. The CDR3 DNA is TGCGCCAGCATGCCTGCGGACTACTACAATGAGCAGTTCTTC. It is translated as CASMPADYYNEQFF.

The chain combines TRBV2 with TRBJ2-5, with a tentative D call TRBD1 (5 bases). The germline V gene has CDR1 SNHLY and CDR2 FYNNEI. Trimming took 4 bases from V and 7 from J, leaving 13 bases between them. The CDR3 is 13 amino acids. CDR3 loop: CASSVGPRTTQYF. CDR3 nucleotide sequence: TGTGCCAGCAGTGTGGGGCCTAGGACGACCCAGTACTTC.

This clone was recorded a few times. The chain's CDR3 is CATRQGEGEKLFF. The CDR3 DNA follows: TGCGCCACCCGACAGGGAGAAGGTGAAAAACTGTTTTTT. The chain recombines TRBV5-1 with TRBJ1-4, with TRBD1 matching 7 bases. Germline values: CDR1 SGHRS, CDR2 YFSETQ. The J segment lost 7 bases and the V segment lost 9 bases, leaving 9 bases of the junction unmatched. CDR3 length equals 13 residues.

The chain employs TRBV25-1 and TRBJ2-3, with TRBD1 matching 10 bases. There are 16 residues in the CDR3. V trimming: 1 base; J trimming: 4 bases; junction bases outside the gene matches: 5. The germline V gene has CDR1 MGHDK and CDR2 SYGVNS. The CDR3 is CASSELGTGESDTQYF. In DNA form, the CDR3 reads TGTGCCAGCAGTGAATTAGGGACAGGGGAATCAGATACGCAGTATTTT.

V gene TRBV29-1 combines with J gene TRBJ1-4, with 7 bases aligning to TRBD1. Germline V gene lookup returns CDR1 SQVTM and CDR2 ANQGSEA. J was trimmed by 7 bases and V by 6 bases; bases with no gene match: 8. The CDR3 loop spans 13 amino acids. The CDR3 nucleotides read TGCAGCGTAGCCGGGACAGAACCTGAAAAACTGTTTTTT. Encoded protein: CSVAGTEPEKLFF.

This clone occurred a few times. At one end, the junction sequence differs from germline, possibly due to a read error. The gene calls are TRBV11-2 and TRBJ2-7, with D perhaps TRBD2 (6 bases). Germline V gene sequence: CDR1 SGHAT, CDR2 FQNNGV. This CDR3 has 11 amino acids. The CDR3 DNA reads TGTGCCAGCAGCCTAAGGGACTTCAGGGACTTC. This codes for CASSLRDFRDF.

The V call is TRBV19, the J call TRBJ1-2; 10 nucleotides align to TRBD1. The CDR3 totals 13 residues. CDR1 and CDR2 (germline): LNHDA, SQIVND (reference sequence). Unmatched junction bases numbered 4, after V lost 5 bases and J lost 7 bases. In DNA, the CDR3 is TGTGCCAGTAGTTTGGGACAGGGGCTTGGCTACACCTTC. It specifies CASSLGQGLGYTF. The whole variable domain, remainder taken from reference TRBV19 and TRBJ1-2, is DGGITQSPKYLFRKEGQNVTLSCEQNLNHDAMYWYRQDPGQGLRLIYYSQIVNDFQKGDIAEGYSVSREKKESFPLTVTSAQKNPTAFYLCASSLGQGLGYTFGSGTRLTVV.

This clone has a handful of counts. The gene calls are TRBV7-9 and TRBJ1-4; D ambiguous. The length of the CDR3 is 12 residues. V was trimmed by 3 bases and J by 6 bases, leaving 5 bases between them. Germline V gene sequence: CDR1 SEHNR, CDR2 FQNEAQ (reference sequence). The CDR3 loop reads CASSFGDEKLFF. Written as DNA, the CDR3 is TGTGCCAGCAGCTTCGGGGATGAAAAACTGTTTTTT.

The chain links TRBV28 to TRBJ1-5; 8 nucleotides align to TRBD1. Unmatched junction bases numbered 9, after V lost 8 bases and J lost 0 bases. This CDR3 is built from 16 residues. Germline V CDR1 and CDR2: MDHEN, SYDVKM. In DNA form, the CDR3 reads TGTGCCAGCCGGGACAGGCCTTTGGGTAGCAATCAGCCCCAGCATTTT. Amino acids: CASRDRPLGSNQPQHF.

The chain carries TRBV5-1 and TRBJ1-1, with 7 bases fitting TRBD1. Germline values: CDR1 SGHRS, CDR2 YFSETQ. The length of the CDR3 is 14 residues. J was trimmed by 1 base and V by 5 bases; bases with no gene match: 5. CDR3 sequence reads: CASRFGQENTEAFF. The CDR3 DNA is TGCGCCAGCAGATTCGGACAGGAGAACACTGAAGCTTTCTTT.

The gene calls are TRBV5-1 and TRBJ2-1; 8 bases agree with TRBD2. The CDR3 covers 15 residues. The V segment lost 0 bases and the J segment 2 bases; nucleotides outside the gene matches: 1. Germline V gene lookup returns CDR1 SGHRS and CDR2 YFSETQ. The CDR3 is CASSLEAGAYNEQFF. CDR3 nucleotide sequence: TGCGCCAGCAGCTTGGAAGCGGGGGCCTACAATGAGCAGTTCTTC.

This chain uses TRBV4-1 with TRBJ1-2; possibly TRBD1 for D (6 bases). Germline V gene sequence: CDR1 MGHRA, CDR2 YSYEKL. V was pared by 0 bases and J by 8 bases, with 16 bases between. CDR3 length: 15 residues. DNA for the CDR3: TGCGCCAGCAGCCAAGATCTTAGGGGGTCTGGAGGCTACACCTTC. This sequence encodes CASSQDLRGSGGYTF.